The T cell receptor beta chain described here comes from a study of blood T cell repertoires in COVID-19. The data were produced by immunoSEQ multiplex PCR, yet TCRdb's version contains in-frame clones alone and is incomplete. Of under 350,000 clones detected, 90% appear once; the ten largest clones hold 2.6%. The CDR3 spans 15 residues. V was pared by 0 bases and J by 2 bases, with 4 bases of the junction left unmatched. CDR1 and CDR2 (germline): GTSNPN, SVGIG (reference sequence). The rearrangement uses TRBV30 and TRBJ2-1; TRBD2 agrees at 7 bases. The origin of this receptor is a man aged 55 to 69 who had recovered from COVID-19. Sequencing was done on a sample of PBMCs or T cells enriched from blood (not recorded which). The DNA for the CDR3 is TGTGCCTGGAGTGTAGGTAGCGGGCCCTACAATGAGCAGTTCTTC. As protein: CAWSVGSGPYNEQFF.